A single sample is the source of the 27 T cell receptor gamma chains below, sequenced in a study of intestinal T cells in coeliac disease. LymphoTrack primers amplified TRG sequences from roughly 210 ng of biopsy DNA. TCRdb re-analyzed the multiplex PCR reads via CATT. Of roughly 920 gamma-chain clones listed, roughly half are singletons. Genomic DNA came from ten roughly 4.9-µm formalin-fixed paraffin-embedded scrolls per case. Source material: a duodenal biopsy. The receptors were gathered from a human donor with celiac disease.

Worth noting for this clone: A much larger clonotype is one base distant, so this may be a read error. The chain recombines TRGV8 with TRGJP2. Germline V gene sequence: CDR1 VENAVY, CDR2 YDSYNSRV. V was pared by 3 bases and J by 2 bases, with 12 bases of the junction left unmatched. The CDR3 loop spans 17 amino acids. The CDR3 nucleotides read TGTGCCACCTGGGATGGGCCACCCCAGAGTAGTGATTGGATCAAGACGTTT. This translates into CATWDGPPQSSDWIKTF.

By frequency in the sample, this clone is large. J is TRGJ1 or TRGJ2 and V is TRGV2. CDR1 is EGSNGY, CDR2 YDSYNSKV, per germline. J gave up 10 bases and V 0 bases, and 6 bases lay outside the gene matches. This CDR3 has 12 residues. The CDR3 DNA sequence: TGTGCCACCTGGGACGGGTTGGGGAAGAAACTCTTT. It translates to CATWDGLGKKLF.

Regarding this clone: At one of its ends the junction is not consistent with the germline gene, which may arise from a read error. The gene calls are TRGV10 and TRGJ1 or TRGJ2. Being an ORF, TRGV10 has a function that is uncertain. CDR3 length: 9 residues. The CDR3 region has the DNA TGTGCTGAGTGGGATTCTCTACTCTTT. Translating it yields CAEWDSLLF.

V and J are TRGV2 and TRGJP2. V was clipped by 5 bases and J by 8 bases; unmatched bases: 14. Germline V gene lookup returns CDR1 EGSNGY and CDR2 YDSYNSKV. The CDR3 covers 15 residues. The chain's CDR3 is CATWAPELVDWIKTF. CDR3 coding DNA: TGTGCCACCTGGGCTCCCGAGCTAGTGGATTGGATCAAGACGTTT.

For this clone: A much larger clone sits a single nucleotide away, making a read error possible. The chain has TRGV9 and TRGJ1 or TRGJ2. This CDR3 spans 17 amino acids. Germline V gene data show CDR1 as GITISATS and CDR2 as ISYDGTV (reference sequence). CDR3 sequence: CALWEVQWLPRYYKKLF. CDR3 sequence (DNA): TGTGCCTTGTGGGAGGTGCAGTGGCTTCCGCGGTATTATAAAAAACTCTTT.

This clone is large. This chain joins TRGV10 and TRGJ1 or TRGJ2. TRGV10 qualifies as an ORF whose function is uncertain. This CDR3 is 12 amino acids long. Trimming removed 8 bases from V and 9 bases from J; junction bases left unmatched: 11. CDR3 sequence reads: CAAWDLISKKLF. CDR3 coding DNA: TGTGCTGCGTGGGATTTAATTTCTAAGAAACTCTTT.

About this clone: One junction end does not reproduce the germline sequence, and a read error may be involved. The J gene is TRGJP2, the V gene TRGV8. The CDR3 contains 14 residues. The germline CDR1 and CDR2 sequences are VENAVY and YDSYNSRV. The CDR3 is CATWEYRSDWIKTF. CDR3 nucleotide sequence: TGTGCCACCTGGGAGTATAGGAGTGATTGGATCAAGACGTTT.

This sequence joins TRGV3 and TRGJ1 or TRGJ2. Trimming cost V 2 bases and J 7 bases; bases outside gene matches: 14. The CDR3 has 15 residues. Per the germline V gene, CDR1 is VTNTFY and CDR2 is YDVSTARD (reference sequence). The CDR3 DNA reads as TGTGCCACCTGGGACAAGGAGTGGGGTGGATATAAGAAACTCTTT. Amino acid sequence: CATWDKEWGGYKKLF.

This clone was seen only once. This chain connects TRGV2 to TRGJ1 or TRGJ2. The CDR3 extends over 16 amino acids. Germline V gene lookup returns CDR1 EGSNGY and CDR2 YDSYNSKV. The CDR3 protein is CAPGTGARGDYYKKLF. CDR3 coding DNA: TGTGCACCTGGGACGGGCGCGAGGGGGGATTATTATAAGAAACTCTTT.

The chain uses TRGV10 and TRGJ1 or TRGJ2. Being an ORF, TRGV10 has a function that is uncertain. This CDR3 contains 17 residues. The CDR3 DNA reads TGTGCGCGTGGGATTAAATATTCCGAACAAAGATATTATAAGAAACTCTTT. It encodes CARGIKYSEQRYYKKLF.

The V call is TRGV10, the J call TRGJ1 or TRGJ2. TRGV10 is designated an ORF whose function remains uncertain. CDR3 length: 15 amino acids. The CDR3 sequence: CACVAVPGCYYKKLF. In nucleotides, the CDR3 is TGTGCCTGCGTGGCAGTCCCAGGATGTTATTATAAGAAACTCTTT.

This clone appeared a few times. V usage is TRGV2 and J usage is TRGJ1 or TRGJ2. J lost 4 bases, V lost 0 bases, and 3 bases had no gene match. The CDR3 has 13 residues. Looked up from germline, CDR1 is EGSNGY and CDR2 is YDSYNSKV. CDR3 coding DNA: TGTGCCACCTGGGACGGGCGATATTATAAGAAACTCTTT. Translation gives CATWDGRYYKKLF.

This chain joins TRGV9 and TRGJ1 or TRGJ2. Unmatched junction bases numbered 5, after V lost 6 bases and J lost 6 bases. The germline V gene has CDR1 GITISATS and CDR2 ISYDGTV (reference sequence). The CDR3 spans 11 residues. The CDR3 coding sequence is TGTGCCTTGTGGCGTTTTTATAAGAAACTCTTT. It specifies CALWRFYKKLF.

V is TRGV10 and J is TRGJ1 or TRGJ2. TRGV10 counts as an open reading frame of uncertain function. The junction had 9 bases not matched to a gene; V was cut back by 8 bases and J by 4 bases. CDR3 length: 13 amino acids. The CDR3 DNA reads TGTGCTGCGTGGGATTCCCCCTATTATAAGAAACTCTTT. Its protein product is CAAWDSPYYKKLF.

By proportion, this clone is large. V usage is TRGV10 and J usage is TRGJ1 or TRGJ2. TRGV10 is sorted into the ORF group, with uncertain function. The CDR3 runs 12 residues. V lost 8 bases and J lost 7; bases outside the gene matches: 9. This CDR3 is CAAWDMGYKKLF. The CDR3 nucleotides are TGTGCTGCGTGGGATATGGGATATAAGAAACTCTTT.

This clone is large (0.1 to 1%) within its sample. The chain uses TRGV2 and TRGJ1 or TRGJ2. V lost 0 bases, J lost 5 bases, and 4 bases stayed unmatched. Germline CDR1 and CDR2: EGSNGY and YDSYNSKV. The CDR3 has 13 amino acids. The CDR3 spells CATWDGRHYKKLF. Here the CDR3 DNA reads TGTGCCACCTGGGACGGGCGGCATTATAAGAAACTCTTT.

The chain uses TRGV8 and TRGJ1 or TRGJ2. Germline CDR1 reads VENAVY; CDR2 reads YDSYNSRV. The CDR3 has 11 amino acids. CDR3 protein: CAPGIVYKKLF. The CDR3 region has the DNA TGTGCACCTGGGATAGTTTATAAGAAACTCTTT.

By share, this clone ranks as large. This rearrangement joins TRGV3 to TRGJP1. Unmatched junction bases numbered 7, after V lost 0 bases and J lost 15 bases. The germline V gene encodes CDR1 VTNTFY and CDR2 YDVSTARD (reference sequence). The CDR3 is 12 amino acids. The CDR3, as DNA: TGTGCCACCTGGGACAGGCCGAAGCTCAAGATATTT. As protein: CATWDRPKLKIF.

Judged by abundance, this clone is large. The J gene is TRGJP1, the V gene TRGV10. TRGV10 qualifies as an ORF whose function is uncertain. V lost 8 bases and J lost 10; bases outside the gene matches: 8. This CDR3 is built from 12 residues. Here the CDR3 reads CAAWDSPWFKIF. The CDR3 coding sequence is TGTGCTGCGTGGGATTCCCCTTGGTTCAAGATATTT.

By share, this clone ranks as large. The CDR3 DNA reads TGTGCCACCTGGGACTCTTCCCCCATAGTAAAGTGGAAACTCTTT. This sequence encodes CATWDSSPIVKWKLF. V usage is TRGV2 and J usage is TRGJ1 or TRGJ2. Trimming took 3 bases from V and 12 from J; bases not matched to a gene: 20. The length of the CDR3 is 15 residues. Per germline, CDR1 EGSNGY and CDR2 YDSYNSKV.

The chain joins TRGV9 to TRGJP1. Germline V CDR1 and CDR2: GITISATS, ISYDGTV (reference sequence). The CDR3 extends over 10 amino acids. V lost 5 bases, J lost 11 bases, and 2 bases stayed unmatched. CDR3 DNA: TGTGCCTTGTGGGGATGGTTCAAGATATTT. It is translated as CALWGWFKIF.

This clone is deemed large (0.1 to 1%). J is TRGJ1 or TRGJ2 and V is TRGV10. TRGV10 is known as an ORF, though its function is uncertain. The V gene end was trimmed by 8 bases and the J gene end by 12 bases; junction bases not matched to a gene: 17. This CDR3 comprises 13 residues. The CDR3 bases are TGTGCTGCGTGGGATTCCCGTAGGATGGGGAAACTCTTT. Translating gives CAAWDSRRMGKLF.

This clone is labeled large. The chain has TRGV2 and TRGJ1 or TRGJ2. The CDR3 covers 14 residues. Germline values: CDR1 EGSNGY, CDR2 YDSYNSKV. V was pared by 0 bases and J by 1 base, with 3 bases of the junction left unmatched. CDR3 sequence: CATWDGLNYYKKLF. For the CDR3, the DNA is TGTGCCACCTGGGACGGGCTTAATTATTATAAGAAACTCTTT.

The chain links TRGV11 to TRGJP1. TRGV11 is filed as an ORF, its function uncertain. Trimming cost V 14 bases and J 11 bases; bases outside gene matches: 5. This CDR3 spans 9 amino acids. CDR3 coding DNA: TGTGCCTCCCGATGGTTCAAGATATTT. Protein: CASRWFKIF.

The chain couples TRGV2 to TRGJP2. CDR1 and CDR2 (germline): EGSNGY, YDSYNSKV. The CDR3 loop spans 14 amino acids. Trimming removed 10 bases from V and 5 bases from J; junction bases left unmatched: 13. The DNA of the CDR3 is TGTGCCACTGGGATGGGTAACAGTGATTGGATCAAGACGTTT. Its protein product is CATGMGNSDWIKTF.

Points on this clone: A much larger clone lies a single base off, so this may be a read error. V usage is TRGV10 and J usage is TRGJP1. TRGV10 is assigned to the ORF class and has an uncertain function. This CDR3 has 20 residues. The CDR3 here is CAAWDPRPNGGETTGWVKIF. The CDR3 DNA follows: TGTGCTGCGTGGGATCCCCGACCGAATGGGGGGGAAACCACTGGTTGGGTCAAGATATTT.

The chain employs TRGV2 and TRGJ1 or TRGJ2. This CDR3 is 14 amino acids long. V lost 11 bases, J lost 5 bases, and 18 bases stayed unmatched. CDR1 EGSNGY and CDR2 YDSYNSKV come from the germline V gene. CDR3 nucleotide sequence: TGTGCCAACCTGGGACGGGCAACTGATTATAAGAAACTCTTT. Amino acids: CANLGRATDYKKLF.